This T cell receptor (beta chain) was recovered during a study of identical twins. Study-level results: Interpretation of the results relied on cross-sectional statistical analysis and not on following the same donors. Models predicted less out-of-frame TCR alpha sharing in monozygotic twins than was found.

Trimming stripped 0 bases from V and 4 bases from J, with 6 bases between. The CDR3 consists of 14 residues. Germline CDR1 KGHDR, CDR2 SFDVKD. One entry per CDR3 protein, called by TCRdb with MiXCR from the 5' RACE reads. Of 210,000 or so distinct CDR3 sequences listed, 7.5% are singletons. This clonotype was observed a few times. The target antigen is unknown. Separately, the same data were catalogued under a study of yellow fever vaccine responses in identical twins.

The gene calls are TRBV24-1 and TRBJ2-1; possible D gene TRBD2, 5 bases. Sequences were obtained from memory (CD45RO+) T cells sorted from blood. This TCR derives from a young woman in good health. CDR3 bases: TGTGCCACCAGTGATTTGAGGGAGTACAATGAGCAGTTCTTC. Residues: CATSDLREYNEQFF.